Listed below are T cell receptor beta chains from one sample, sequenced in a study of blood T cell repertoires in COVID-19. Here immunoSEQ multiplex PCR was the method, and the copy in TCRdb shows in-frame clones only, minus some. The sample has 55,000 or so clones, about 91% seen once. Sequenced material: peripheral blood. Every receptor here comes from a man aged 40-49 years with COVID-19, enrolled during active disease. Each CDR3 is given with its conserved first and last residue. Each record gives: V gene, J gene, CDR3 protein.

V: TRBV27
J: TRBJ1-2
CDR3: CASSSLGEGRGYTF

V: TRBV7-7
J: TRBJ1-3
CDR3: CASSPGTGGSGNTIYF

V: TRBV7-8
J: TRBJ1-2
CDR3: CASSLEPGPTYGYTF

V: TRBV7-9
J: TRBJ1-3
CDR3: CASSSPGAGVRGNTIYF

V: TRBV24-1
J: TRBJ1-6
CDR3: CATSDSLVNSPLHF

V: TRBV12-3/TRBV12-4
J: TRBJ2-5
CDR3: CASSPFSETQYF

V: TRBV5-1
J: TRBJ2-3
CDR3: CATALGGGTDTQYF

V: TRBV5-1
J: TRBJ2-1
CDR3: CASSLGWPASDKRTGSSYNEQFF

V: TRBV29-1
J: TRBJ2-2
CDR3: CSVVLYTGELFF

V: TRBV12-5
J: TRBJ2-2
CDR3: CASGLDRLAGGSYTGELFF

V: TRBV2
J: TRBJ2-7
CDR3: CASRTGSYEQYF

V: TRBV11-2
J: TRBJ1-1
CDR3: CASSLLAMNTEAFF

V: TRBV7-9
J: TRBJ2-3
CDR3: CASSLVADTQYF

V: TRBV5-8
J: TRBJ2-7
CDR3: CASSLSGGTYEQYF

V: TRBV19
J: TRBJ2-1
CDR3: CASRTGANEQFF

V: TRBV14
J: TRBJ2-1
CDR3: CASSQDSGGNTEQFF

V: TRBV7-2
J: TRBJ1-2
CDR3: CASSERSGLYGYTF

V: TRBV27
J: TRBJ2-7
CDR3: CASSGMGLAEYEQYF